These 14 T cell receptor beta chains came from one sample sequenced in a study of blood T cell repertoires in COVID-19. Sequenced by immunoSEQ multiplex PCR; TCRdb stores in-frame clones only, minus some. This table has 55,000 to 75,000 clones, approximately 80% appearing once. Sequencing input: peripheral blood. These receptor sequences come from a man older than 75 with active or convalescent COVID-19.

This chain joins TRBV5-4 and TRBJ2-7, with 10 bases lining up with TRBD1. This CDR3 region has 14 residues. Germline trimming cut 3 bases from V and 5 bases from J; bases unmatched to any gene: 5. Germline V lookup: CDR1 SGHNT, CDR2 YYREEE (reference sequence). This CDR3 is CASSSPGTGDEQYF. The CDR3 coding sequence is TGTGCCAGCAGCTCCCCCGGGACAGGGGACGAGCAGTACTTC.

The genes are TRBV6-1 and TRBJ2-1, with D hard to call. The CDR3 loop spans 16 amino acids. Trimming removed 0 bases from V and 0 bases from J, with 9 bases in between. Germline V CDR1 and CDR2: MNHNS, SASEGT. The CDR3 DNA reads as TGTGCCAGCAGTGAAGCAAAGTGGAGCTCCTACAATGAGCAGTTCTTC. Residues: CASSEAKWSSYNEQFF.

The chain carries TRBV4-2 and TRBJ2-3; TRBD2 agrees at 14 bases. V lost 0 bases and J lost 4; bases outside the gene matches: 6. The CDR3 has 18 residues. Germline CDR1 LGHNA, CDR2 YNFKEQ. CDR3 in amino acids: CASSQDITTSGRADTQYF. CDR3 DNA sequence: TGTGCCAGCAGCCAAGACATCACGACTAGCGGGAGGGCAGATACGCAGTATTTT.

CDR3 coding DNA: TGTGCCAGCAGCGTATCCTCTAGCGGCAATGAGCAGTTCTTC. Its protein product is CASSVSSSGNEQFF. The rearrangement uses TRBV9 and TRBJ2-1, with 7 bases that match TRBD2. CDR3 size: 14 residues. Germline CDR1 reads SGDLS; CDR2 reads YYNGEE. V lost 1 base, J lost 6 bases, and 4 bases stayed unmatched. Together with reference TRBV9 and TRBJ2-1, the CDR3 gives the full variable domain: DSGVTQTPKHLITATGQRVTLRCSPRSGDLSVYWYQQSLDQGLQFLIQYYNGEERAKGNILERFSAQQFPDLHSELNLSSLELGDSALYFCASSVSSSGNEQFFGPGTRLTVL.

This chain links TRBV14 with TRBJ2-1; possibly TRBD2 for D (5 bases). This CDR3 comprises 12 residues. Between the trimmed V and J ends, which lost 4 bases and 9 bases, there was a span of 10 bases. Germline CDR1 is SGHDN and CDR2 is FVKESK. The CDR3 DNA follows: TGTGCCAGCAGCCCGCCGGGGATTGAGCAGTTCTTC. This sequence encodes CASSPPGIEQFF.

The genes are TRBV3-1 (or the pseudogene TRBV3-2) and TRBJ1-3; no clear D gene. Trimming pared 1 base from V and 2 bases from J, leaving 9 bases between. Germline CDR1 LGHDT, CDR2 YNNKEL (reference sequence). CDR3 length: 15 residues. CDR3 sequence: CASSQGGAAGNTIYF. The CDR3 DNA follows: TGTGCCAGCAGCCAAGGGGGAGCTGCTGGAAACACCATATATTTT.

This clone was detected ten times or more. This chain joins TRBV27 and TRBJ1-2; 12 bases are a match to TRBD1. CDR3 length equals 16 residues. V was pared by 4 bases and J by 6 bases, with 9 bases of the junction left unmatched. The V gene's germline CDR1 is MNHEY and CDR2 SMNVEV (reference sequence). The CDR3 reads CASSSAGTGGRDGYTF. For the CDR3, the DNA is TGTGCCAGCAGTTCAGCCGGGACAGGGGGCCGGGATGGCTACACCTTC.

The chain carries TRBV2 and TRBJ2-3; 13 positions match TRBD2. CDR1 SNHLY and CDR2 FYNNEI come from the germline V gene. The CDR3 runs to 19 residues. Losses at the gene ends were 6 bases for V and 4 bases for J; bases not matched to a gene: 16. The CDR3: CASRPLPGTSGAGSDTQYF. The DNA for the CDR3 is TGTGCCAGCAGACCCCTCCCCGGGACTAGCGGGGCAGGCTCAGATACGCAGTATTTT.

J is TRBJ2-2 and V is TRBV2, with a weak D call TRBD2 (5 bases). Germline CDR1 reads SNHLY; CDR2 reads FYNNEI. With 7 bases removed from V and 2 bases from J, the gap between germline ends came to 11 bases. CDR3 length: 14 residues. The CDR3 protein is CASTEGLNTGELFF. The CDR3 nucleotides are TGTGCCAGCACTGAGGGCCTTAACACCGGGGAGCTGTTTTTT.

This clone was counted once. The CDR3 loop is CASSQENSLAGYRELFF. The CDR3, as DNA: TGTGCCAGCAGCCAAGAAAATTCGCTAGCGGGATATCGAGAGCTGTTTTTT. The V and J genes are TRBV4-2 and TRBJ2-2; 9 bases line up with TRBD2. V dropped 0 bases and J dropped 11; count of bases not matched to a gene: 13. The CDR3 loop spans 17 amino acids. Germline loops: CDR1 LGHNA, CDR2 YNFKEQ.

This chain joins TRBV18 and TRBJ1-5; TRBD1 matches at 7 bases. The germline gives CDR1 KGHSH, CDR2 LQKENI. The length of the CDR3 is 16 residues. Losses at the gene ends were 2 bases for V and 3 bases for J; bases not matched to a gene: 7. CDR3: CASSPGEGGPNQPQHF. The CDR3 DNA sequence: TGTGCCAGCTCACCAGGTGAAGGGGGCCCCAATCAGCCCCAGCATTTT.

The chain employs TRBV10-1 and TRBJ2-5; D not resolved. The ends were cut back, 10 bases at V and 4 bases at J, with 16 bases in the middle. The CDR3 spans 13 residues. CDR1 WNHNN and CDR2 SYGVQD come from the germline V gene (reference sequence). The CDR3 DNA is TGCGCCACCTCCTCCGGCGGCGGAGAGACCCAGTACTTC. It translates to CATSSGGGETQYF.

The chain carries TRBV6-5 and TRBJ1-1; possible D gene TRBD1, 5 bases. Trimming took 3 bases from V and 8 from J, leaving 7 bases between them. Germline V gene data show CDR1 as MNHEY and CDR2 as SVGAGI. The CDR3 is made up of 11 amino acids. The CDR3 coding sequence is TGTGCCAGCAGTTATCGACAGGAAGCTTTCTTT. Translation gives CASSYRQEAFF.

J is TRBJ1-1 and V is TRBV5-1; D call uncertain. Between the trimmed V and J ends, which lost 0 bases and 3 bases, there was a span of 9 bases. Germline CDR1 SGHRS, CDR2 YFSETQ. This CDR3 comprises 14 residues. The CDR3 reads CASSLVLPDTEAFF. CDR3 bases: TGCGCCAGCAGCTTGGTACTACCAGACACTGAAGCTTTCTTT.